These T cell receptor beta chains were read from a single sample in a study of blood T cell repertoires in COVID-19. The repertoire was sequenced with immunoSEQ multiplex PCR; TCRdb's copy has only in-frame clones and lacks some. The sample lists approximately 260,000 clones; 75% to 90% were seen once. The sample consisted of peripheral blood. The receptor set was obtained from a man in his sixties who had recovered from COVID-19. CDR3s leave out the opening cysteine and the closing phenylalanine or tryptophan.

>TRBJ2-1|TRBV27
LSSGRYNEQF
>TRBJ2-7|TRBV29-1
SVRRGGALGEQY
>TRBJ2-7|TRBV4-1
ASSQGMQGPFYEQY
>TRBJ2-1|TRBV5-1
ASSLRTSGGNEQF
>TRBJ1-5|TRBV2
ASSGQQLTNQPQH
>TRBJ2-1|TRBV25-1
ASSADRVEQF
>TRBJ2-1|TRBV4-2
ASSLSATPGAGNEQF
>TRBJ1-2|TRBV28
ASSTTRQGPNYGYT
>TRBJ2-3|TRBV19
ASSPDRGQGDTQY
>TRBJ2-1|TRBV5-1
ASSLGQGGYNEQF
>TRBJ1-1|TRBV6-5
ASRRDRGNTEAF
>TRBJ2-7|TRBV10-1
ASSERESLYEQY
>TRBJ2-3|TRBV6-6
ASSYSTTYTDTQY
>TRBJ1-2|TRBV28
ASRQSLRGYGYT
>TRBJ2-1|TRBV18
ASSAGDNEQF
>TRBJ1-5|TRBV18
ASSPLGTGWNSNQPQH
>TRBJ1-2|TRBV4-1
ASSQTTGIGGYT
>TRBJ1-2|TRBV11-2
ASSPYRSGNT
>TRBJ1-5|TRBV28
ASSNPGGSNQPQH
>TRBJ1-2|TRBV5-1
ASSLQTTGERDGYT
>TRBJ1-5|TRBV2
ASSDGTGGRGNQPQH
>TRBJ1-1|TRBV5-1
ASSLGSGGFGTEAF
>TRBJ1-1|TRBV2
ASTWSTEAF
>TRBJ2-3|TRBV4-1
ASSRRLAVTDTQY
>TRBJ2-7|TRBV19
ASSIPGNYEQY
>TRBJ2-1|TRBV6-5
ASSPGTSGSNEQF
>TRBJ2-5|TRBV9
ASGGIKTQY
>TRBJ2-5|TRBV6-5
ASSYSMQSGQY
>TRBJ2-1|TRBV11-2
ASSYRGPGGNEQF
>TRBJ2-1|TRBV5-1
ASSPPSGNYNEQF
>TRBJ2-1|TRBV6-5
ASTLNFQGNEQF
>TRBJ2-1|TRBV19
ASTPPRTGGLYNEQF
>TRBJ2-2|TRBV18
ASSPLAPAAGELF
>TRBJ1-2|TRBV28
ASNSGVYGYT
>TRBJ1-2|TRBV9
ASSVGGQGFGYT
>TRBJ1-2|TRBV5-1
ASSTQGADGYT
>TRBJ2-7|TRBV6-4
ASRIPGSYEQY
>TRBJ2-7|TRBV5-5
ASSVGPTRIYEQY
>TRBJ1-1|TRBV29-1
SGMTGSGTEAF
>TRBJ1-1|TRBV29-1
SVRDGQGLTSTEAF
>TRBJ2-1|TRBV7-2
ASSLARGRNEQF
>TRBJ1-6|TRBV27
ASRLGGLLYNSPLH
>TRBJ1-5|TRBV20-1
SASRGGDSNQPQH
>TRBJ2-7|TRBV18
ASSATGTGVGEQY
>TRBJ2-7|TRBV11-3
ARGGFPGPRVNEQY
>TRBJ2-5|TRBV18
ASSPPRQGIVETQY
>TRBJ1-4|TRBV29-1
SVGQGLTNEKLF
>TRBJ2-1|TRBV30
AWSPPGGGGAYNRF
>TRBJ2-3|TRBV3-1/TRBV3-2
ASSQSTPTFSTDTQY
>TRBJ1-4|TRBV2
ASSHTPGQAIWSNEKLF
>TRBJ1-3|TRBV7-8
ATLPTQGLHSGNTIY
>TRBJ2-1|TRBV11-1
ASSKHTSGGYNEQF
>TRBJ1-5|TRBV5-1
ASSLDGQPQH
>TRBJ2-2|TRBV9
ASSVIAGGANTGELF
>TRBJ1-2|TRBV24-1
ATSDPQSKSYGYT